This is a list of T cell receptor beta chains from one sample in a study of cytomegalovirus exposure and HLA in healthy donors. TCRdb's table, derived via immunoSEQ multiplex PCR, lists solely in-frame clones and lacks some. In the table there are roughly 200,000 clones, roughly 78% of which are singletons. Sequenced material: PBMCs. Receptors were obtained from a woman between 25 and 40 years old in good health and CMV-seropositive. CDR3s include the opening cysteine and the closing phenylalanine or tryptophan. Each record gives: J gene, D gene, V gene, clone size, CDR3 DNA, CDR3 protein. A D gene is named only where the DNA matches it firmly. The size entry is marked missing in some rows and otherwise reads once, few, many or a size class.

>TRBJ1-2|.|TRBV5-1|.
TGCGCCAGCAGCTTGGGTAATTCAGGTGATGGCTACACCTTC
CASSLGNSGDGYTF
>TRBJ2-2|TRBD2|TRBV7-6|.
TGTGCCAGCAGCCCCATAAGGACTAGCGGGAGTTACACCGGGGAGCTGTTTTTT
CASSPIRTSGSYTGELFF
>TRBJ1-1|TRBD1|TRBV4-3|.
TGCGCCAGCAGCCAAGATGGAGTTTTGACAGGGAAGAACACTGAAGCTTTCTTT
CASSQDGVLTGKNTEAFF
>TRBJ1-2|.|TRBV7-9|.
TGTGCCAGCAGCGTCGGGAACGCCAACCTAGGCTACACCTTC
CASSVGNANLGYTF
>TRBJ2-7|.|TRBV2|.
TGTGCCAGCAGACTCACTTACAGGGTCTCCTACGAGCAGTACTTC
CASRLTYRVSYEQYF
>TRBJ2-1|TRBD1|TRBV14|once
TGTGCCAGCAGCCAAGATCTAACAGGGGCGACAATGAAGCAGTTCTTC
CASSQDLTGATMKQFF
>TRBJ1-2|TRBD1|TRBV5-4|few
TGTGCCAGCAGCCTGACAGGGGGCGGTAGCTATGGCTACACCTTC
CASSLTGGGSYGYTF
>TRBJ2-3|.|TRBV11-3|.
TGTGCCAGCAGCTCCCGGAGCGCAGACTTCACAGATACGCAGTATTTT
CASSSRSADFTDTQYF
>TRBJ1-2|TRBD1|TRBV7-2|.
TGTGCCAGCAGCTTAGAGGGTAGGGGGCAGAACTATGGCTACACCTTC
CASSLEGRGQNYGYTF
>TRBJ1-2|TRBD1|TRBV9|.
TGTGCCAGCAGTGACAGGGGGATGAGTGGCTACACCTTC
CASSDRGMSGYTF
>TRBJ2-1|TRBD2|TRBV2|.
TGTGCCAGCAGGAGTAGCGGGGGCAATGAGCAGTTCTTC
CASRSSGGNEQFF
>TRBJ1-3|.|TRBV4-1|.
TGCGCCAGCAGCCAAGCTCCCGGAGGGCAGGGAAGCTCTGGAAACACCATATATTTT
CASSQAPGGQGSSGNTIYF
>TRBJ1-1|.|TRBV11-2|.
TGTGCCAGCAGGACTTTTAGCACTGAAGCTTTCTTT
CASRTFSTEAFF
>TRBJ1-6|TRBD1|TRBV4-3|few
TGCGCCAGCAGCCAGGGGACAGGGAATTCACCCCTCCACTTT
CASSQGTGNSPLHF
>TRBJ2-1|.|TRBV5-1|once
TGCGCCAGCAGCGGGACACCGAGCTCCTACAATGAGCAGTTCTTC
CASSGTPSSYNEQFF
>TRBJ1-3|TRBD1|TRBV30|.
TGTGCCTGGAGTAAGGGACAGCCTAACTCTGGAAACACCATATATTTT
CAWSKGQPNSGNTIYF
>TRBJ2-1|.|TRBV19|.
TGTGCCAGTAGTATGGTTGGAGGGGCAGGGAATGAGCAGTTCTTC
CASSMVGGAGNEQFF
>TRBJ2-7|.|TRBV11-3|few
TGTGCCAGCAGCTTAGGCGGCGAGCGCCCCTACGAGCAGTACTTC
CASSLGGERPYEQYF